This T cell receptor (beta chain) appears in the sequencing data of a study of cytomegalovirus exposure and HLA in healthy donors. General study findings and limits: There were several of the most significant clusters that appeared linked to common viral pathogens in a later analysis.

Donors likely had unrecorded immune exposures despite being nominally healthy when sampled. On this clone: Its antigen is still unknown.

The PCR was carried out with 60 Vbeta primers and 13 Jbeta primers. Sequencing was performed with immunoSEQ multiplex PCR; in TCRdb, only in-frame clones are kept and a portion is missing. The table shows about 160,000 clones, with 70% to 90% occurring only once. V dropped 3 bases and J dropped 5 bases, with 11 bases sitting between them. CDR3 length: 14 residues. From germline, CDR1 is LNHNV and CDR2 YYDKDF (reference sequence). This TCR derives from a woman aged 30 to 39 in good health and CMV-seropositive. Sequencing input: PBMCs. The J gene is TRBJ1-5, the V gene TRBV15; a possible D gene is TRBD1 (5 bases). CDR3 nucleotide sequence: TGTGCCACCAGCAGGCAGGGAGGTGATCAGCCCCAGCATTTT. Translated, it gives CATSRQGGDQPQHF.